This T cell receptor (beta chain) was obtained from a study of CD8+CD57+ T cells in acquired aplastic anemia. Overall study results and limits: Between patients and controls, CD8+ Simpson's diversity did not vary significantly.

TCR beta VDJ and CDR3 profiles were obtained from a genomic DNA template. MiXCR was run by TCRdb on the reads, yielding one entry per CDR3 protein. The table has around 170,000 distinct CDR3 sequences, about 60% seen once. CDR1 is DFQATT, CDR2 SNEGSKA, per germline (reference sequence). V lost 3 bases and J 8 bases, leaving 13 bases between the germline ends. CDR3 length equals 12 residues. A note on this clonotype: Its antigen remains unidentified.

The TCR comes from a human donor in good health. The source material was sorted CD4+, CD8+, or CD8+CD57+ T cells (not recorded which) from PBMCs. The chain employs TRBV20-1 and TRBJ1-2; D is possibly TRBD1 (5 bases). Here the CDR3 DNA reads TGCAGTGCTAGCCTAGGGACCCTCGGCTACACCTTC. It yields the protein CSASLGTLGYTF.